This TCR beta chain was sequenced in a study of shared clonotypes between healthy human individuals. Study as a whole: The study used three CD4 naive, three CD4 memory, two CD8 naive and one CD8 memory plate per donor. Study observations and caveats: The expectation was that sequencing depth would affect clonotype sharing among donors. When naive CD4 clonotypes were compared across several donors, about 4.8% were shared.

V shed 4 bases, J shed 4 bases, and the junction held 2 bases outside the gene matches. Looked up from germline, CDR1 is ENHRY and CDR2 is SYGVKD. The CDR3 sequence is 15 residues long. Note on this clone: Its antigen is unknown.

Original handling: ImmunoSEQ junction-only sequences lacked quality scores, so their filtering differed. Generated by immunoSEQ multiplex PCR, the TCRdb table keeps only in-frame clones and is missing some. That table supplies the V and J calls and clone size; D and trimming were determined from the DNA. The table has 650,000 to 700,000 clones, 90% seen once. Sequencing was carried out using memory CD8+ T cells from PBMCs. The subset is: CD45RO+ cells pooled with CCR7-negative TemRA cells. This chain links TRBV10-3 with TRBJ2-7, with 15 bases that match TRBD2. The source of this sequence is a man between 18 and 29 years old in good health. Some clones in this sample may be carry-over from other donors' samples. CDR3: CAISAGLAGGYEQYF. The CDR3, as DNA: TGTGCCATCAGTGCCGGACTAGCGGGAGGGTACGAGCAGTACTTC.